This TCR beta chain was identified during a study of T cells in Graves' hyperthyroidism and ophthalmopathy. Germline V gene sequence: CDR1 MNHNS, CDR2 SASEGT. The trim removed 4 bases at V and 5 bases at J, leaving 7 bases unmatched. There are 14 residues in the CDR3. The authors took PBMCs from 10 ml fresh peripheral blood. Amplified TCR beta CDR3 regions derived from RNA transcripts. The HTBI primer set drove a first-round RT-PCR of the TCR CDR3. TCRdb re-called the multiplex PCR reads through MiXCR, storing one row per CDR3 protein. The data contain around 600,000 distinct CDR3 sequences, about 14% of them singletons.

The TCR was taken from a woman between 50 and 59 years old with Graves' ophthalmopathy. Sequenced sample: blood. The chain uses TRBV6-1 and TRBJ1-1; 7 positions agree with TRBD1. This chain's CDR3 is CASSVQGPGTEAFF. In DNA form, the CDR3 reads TGTGCCAGCAGTGTACAGGGGCCGGGGACTGAAGCTTTCTTT.